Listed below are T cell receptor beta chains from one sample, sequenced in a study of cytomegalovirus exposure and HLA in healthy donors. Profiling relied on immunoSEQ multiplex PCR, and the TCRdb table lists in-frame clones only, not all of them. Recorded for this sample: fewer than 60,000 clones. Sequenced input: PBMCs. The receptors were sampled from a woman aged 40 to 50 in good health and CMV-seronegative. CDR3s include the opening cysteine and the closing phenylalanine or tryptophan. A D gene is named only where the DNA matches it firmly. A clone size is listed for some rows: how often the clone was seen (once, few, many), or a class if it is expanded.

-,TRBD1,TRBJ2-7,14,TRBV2,CASISDREYNEQYF
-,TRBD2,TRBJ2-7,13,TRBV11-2,CASSLGGGVEQYF
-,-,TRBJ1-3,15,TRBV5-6,CASSLGPGVVDTIYF
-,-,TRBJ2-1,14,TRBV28,CASSLRGKANEQFF
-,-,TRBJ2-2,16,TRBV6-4,CASSEGPGANTGELFF
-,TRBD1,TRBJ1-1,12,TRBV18,CASTGDLTEAFF
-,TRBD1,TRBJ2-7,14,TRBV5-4,CASSLGDRSYEQYF
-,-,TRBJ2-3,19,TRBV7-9,CASSLGPLAWRGSTDTQYF
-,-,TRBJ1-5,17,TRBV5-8,CASSPRTARRSNQPQHF
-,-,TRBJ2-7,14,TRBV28,CASTSGGFSHEQYF
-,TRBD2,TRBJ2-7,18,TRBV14,CASSQGTSGSVPGYEQYF
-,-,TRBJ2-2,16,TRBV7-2,CASSLDRAANTGELFF
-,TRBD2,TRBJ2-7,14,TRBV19,CASSPGGGGYEQYF
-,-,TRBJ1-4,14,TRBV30,CAWNHGGLNEKLFF
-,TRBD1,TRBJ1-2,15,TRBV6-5,CASSKSFTGDYGYTF
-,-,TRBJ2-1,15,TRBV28,CASSLADSSYNEQFF
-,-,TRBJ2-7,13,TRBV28,CASTSTSRNEQYF
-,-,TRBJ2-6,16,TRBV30,CAWSLWGSTGANVLTF
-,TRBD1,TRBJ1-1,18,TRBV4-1,CASSQDGQGHGLNTEAFF
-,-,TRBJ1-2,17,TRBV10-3,CAISVPDSVPSNYGYTF
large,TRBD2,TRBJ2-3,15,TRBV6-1,CASSGTSGGVDTQYF
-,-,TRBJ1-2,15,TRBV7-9,CASSILTDFNYGYTF
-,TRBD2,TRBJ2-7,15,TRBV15,CATSRTTSGSNEQYF
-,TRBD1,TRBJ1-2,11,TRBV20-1,CSVQQGYGYTF
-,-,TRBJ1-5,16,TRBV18,CASSHRKTGPDQPQHF
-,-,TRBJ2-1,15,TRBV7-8,CASSLDGGEGDEQFF
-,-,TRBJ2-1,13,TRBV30,CAWSPMGINEQFF
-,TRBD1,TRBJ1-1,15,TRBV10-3,CAISERTGTNTEAFF
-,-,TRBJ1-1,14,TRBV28,CASNDGGVNTEAFF
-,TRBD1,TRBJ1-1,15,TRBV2,CASSFGTAMNTEAFF
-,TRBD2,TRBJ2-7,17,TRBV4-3,CASSHYRGSGRFYEQYF
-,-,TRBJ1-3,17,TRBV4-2,CASSQEFGQYSGNTIYF
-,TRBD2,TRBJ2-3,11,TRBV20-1,CSANSGMAQYF
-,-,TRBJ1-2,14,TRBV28,CASSTGQKHDGYTF
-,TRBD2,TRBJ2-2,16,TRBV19,CASSAPSGRADGELFF
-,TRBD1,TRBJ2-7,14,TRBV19,CASSIDGQGREQYF
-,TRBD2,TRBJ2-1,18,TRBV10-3,CAISGGLAGGPFGNEQFF
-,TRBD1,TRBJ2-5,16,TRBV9,CASSVAGTGGVETQYF
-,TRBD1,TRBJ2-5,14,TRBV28,CASSHKQGLGTQYF
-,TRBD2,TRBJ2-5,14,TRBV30,CAWSSSGGQETQYF
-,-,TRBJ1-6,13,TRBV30,CAWAGVLNSPLHF
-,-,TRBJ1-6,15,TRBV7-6,CASSAPGSPNSPLHF
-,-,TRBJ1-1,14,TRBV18,CASSPGAGGTEAFF
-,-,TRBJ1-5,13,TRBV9,CASSPSGNQPQHF
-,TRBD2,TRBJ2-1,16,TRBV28,CASSSASGGAYNEQFF